This T cell receptor (beta chain) was sequenced for a study of blood T cell repertoires in COVID-19 (TCRdb year 2020). Describing the broader study: Samples covering the acute and convalescent phases of COVID-19 were provided by collaborators in the United States, Italy and Spain. Samples came from the ongoing ImmuneRACE study (first 160 participants) plus 1,254 subjects from 6 global collaborators. The repertoires were released in a freely available public database intended as a resource for research on the immune response to SARS-CoV-2. The sample metadata nearly always contained a de-identified subject ID, COVID-19 status, age in years and sex. The prospective study material was composed of cDNA or gDNA derived from T cells, B-cell-depleted T cells, or PBMCs. The dataset comprised deeply sampled blood TCRbeta repertoires from subjects exposed to, actively infected with, or recovered from COVID-19. Where HLA class I and class II types were available, the types were taken from metadata supplied by the sample provider, not from assay-based typing. General conclusions and limits of the study: The quantity of clinical and demographic metadata differed by source and by participant and was supplied without curation.

Collaborating institutions collected whole blood in K2EDTA tubes following their own protocols. For TCRbeta analysis, collaborators shipped samples as frozen whole blood, isolated PBMCs, or DNA extracted from either of those sample types. Spanning cysteine to phenylalanine, the CDR3 consists of 15 amino acids. Only the CDR3 region is kept as DNA, spanning 45 bases read in frame from base 1. The CDR1 and CDR2 encoded by the germline V gene (reference sequence) are SEHNR and FQNEAQ. V is cut by 4 bases and J by 0 bases, and the space between the germline ends is 10 bases. The immunoSEQ Assay, a bias-controlled multiplex PCR, was used to amplify TCRbeta CDR3 regions from genomic DNA. In the authors' own workflow: The number of nucleated cells in each sample was estimated by amplification of reference gene primers within the assay. To quantify the absolute abundance of each unique TCRbeta CDR3 rearrangement, sequence reads were collapsed and filtered. For each sample, productive Simpson clonality was calculated as the square root of Simpson's diversity index over productive rearrangements. Sourced from immuneACCESS, this table was stored by TCRdb with only in-frame sequences that have V and J called. A share of the clones is absent; for the studies checked, an unresolved V gene accounts for under half, and the remainder has no known explanation. The V and J calls and the clone size are those of that table, but D and trimming were determined from the DNA. Present in this sample are around 130,000 clones, just under 90% of which were seen just once. The top ten constitute about 2% of the sample.

As to this clone: Its recognized antigen is unknown. No base quality information exists; no much larger clone differs at one position.

The sequencing sample was made of peripheral blood. This receptor was taken from a woman between 45 and 65 years old with acute or convalescent COVID-19. Recombination joined TRBV7-9 with TRBJ2-1; 5 matching bases give a weak D call of TRBD1. The CDR3 is CASSSGQVSYNEQFF. The nucleotide sequence is TGTGCCAGCAGCTCCGGACAAGTCTCCTACAATGAGCAGTTCTTC.